This T cell receptor beta chain was recorded in a study of T-cell memory formation after mild COVID-19 (dated by TCRdb to the early 2020s). In terms of the full investigation: TCR sequence clusters from the two donors were found to be largely donor specific. T-cell clones expanding and contracting after mild COVID-19 in a couple of donors were tracked by longitudinal TCRalpha and TCRbeta repertoire sequencing. The cohort comprised two young, previously healthy adult volunteers, one female and one male.

A word on this clonotype: Its recognized antigen is unknown. Base quality data are lacking; no much larger clone is found one base away.

The sequencer was an Illumina NovaSeq 6000. Using 5'RACE with constant-segment primers, TCRalpha and TCRbeta cDNA libraries were constructed, with sample barcodes and unique molecular identifiers added in the process. RNA was extracted from every sample with Trizol reagent. Libraries were amplified in two PCR steps, with a second sample barcode and Illumina TruSeq adapters added in the second step. Sequencing of libraries was performed on an Illumina NovaSeq with 2 x 150 bp paired-end reads. The authors processed their data as follows. With migec v1.2.7, reads were demultiplexed and then collapsed into UMI-guided consensus sequences. Using mixcr v2.1.11, UMI consensuses were aligned to TRA and TRB V and J templates and then assembled into clonotypes. Clonotypes were classified as expanded or contracted when called significant by both edgeR and NoisET, with noise models trained on biological replicates. For edgeR calls, a false discovery rate-adjusted p below 0.01 and a log2 fold-change threshold of 1 were applied. As an exploratory analysis of dynamics, PCA with hierarchical clustering was applied to max-normalized trajectories of the 1000 most abundant clonotypes. Separately sequenced CD4+ and CD8+ repertoires were used to assign a CD4 or CD8 phenotype to each responding clone. In TCRdb, the public reads were trimmed at Q25 with fastp and aligned with MiXCR, with productive beta chains retained. Rows matching on CDR3 protein sequence are summarized as one entry with the most common DNA and genes. For this entry, the V and J calls and clone size follow TCRdb and not the study's own pipeline. Here the sample has about 290,000 distinct CDR3 sequences; about 15% occur a single time. The biggest ten clones account for roughly 20% of the sample.

PBMCs were isolated by Ficoll-Paque density gradient centrifugation. CDR1 and CDR2, looked up from the germline V gene, are SGDLS and YYNGEE. The CDR3, from cysteine to phenylalanine, totals 14 residues. Here the CDR3 DNA is all that survives: 42 bases in frame from base 1. The trim is 0 bases for V and 0 bases for J, with a gap of 6 bases between the germline ends. The paper as a whole reports these results and caveats: The second-wave clones that peaked on day 37 were not confirmed to be SARS-CoV-2 specific. The detection of some responding clones in pre-infection memory suggests that pre-existing cross-reactive memory T cells joined the SARS-CoV-2 response. Clones that contracted from day 15 to 85 showed balanced CD4/CD8 phenotypes, whereas a second wave of clones that expanded from day 15 to 37 leaned towards CD4+. Only two mild cases were covered by the study, and larger cohorts that include severe cases with pre-infection samples were considered necessary. Contracting CD4+ clones were found mainly in CM and EM memory subsets, while CD8+ clones were enriched in EMRA.

The rearranged chain carries TRBV9 and TRBJ1-1; the D gene assignment is ambiguous. The TCR sequence derives from a young man who had mild COVID-19 (a few samples of this study predate the infection). The sample titles of this study are shuffled in the database, so cell type and time point are left out; the donor was told from shared clones. Sequences were obtained from PBMCs or a T cell subset sorted from them (not recorded which). The CDR3 in this case is CASSVGAVNTEAFF. Here is the DNA: TGTGCCAGCAGCGTAGGGGCAGTGAACACTGAAGCTTTCTTT.